These 26 T cell receptor beta chains originate from one sample sequenced in a study of CD8+ T cells in alopecia areata. cDNA serving as the sequencing template came from extracted, reverse transcribed RNA. Clones were read by immunoSEQ multiplex PCR, and TCRdb kept only the in-frame ones, dropping some. There are 200,000 to 300,000 clones in the sample, none observed a single time. Combined cutaneous lymph node cells underwent sorting by CD4, CD8alpha, NKG2D, NKG2ACE and additional markers. The sample consisted of CD4+ T cells sorted from a lymph node. The receptor set was obtained from a C3H/HeJ mouse with alopecia areata. The strain bears MHC haplotype H2-k.

The table lists this clone with a few counts. Mouse gene names and germline throughout. The CDR3 extends 4 residues past the end of the read, so its final part is completed from the germline J gene. Other nucleotide sequences from this sample produce the same CDR3. The V call is TRBV13-3, the J call TRBJ1-1; 7 positions agree with TRBD1. The germline gives CDR1 NNHDY, CDR2 SYVADS. The CDR3 runs to 14 residues. The V gene end was trimmed by 2 bases and the J gene end by 1 base; junction bases not matched to a gene: 2. Incomplete CDR3 DNA: TGTGCCAGCAGTGACCAGGGGGGAAACACA. This encodes CASSDQGGNT. The entire CDR3 sequence reads CASSDQGGNTEVFF.

This clone was counted only a few times. Mouse germline and gene names are used. The read ends 4 residues early relative to the CDR3; the germline J gene fills the gap. The rearrangement uses TRBV13-2 and TRBJ2-5; 7 bases are a match to TRBD2. This CDR3 contains 13 residues. Germline V gives CDR1 NNHNN, CDR2 SYGAGS (reference sequence). Trimming cost V 5 bases and J 2 bases; bases outside gene matches: 2. CDR3: CASGTGIQDTQYF. The covered CDR3 bases are TGTGCCAGCGGGACTGGGATCCAAGAC.

With regard to this clone: Mouse gene names and germline throughout. CDR3: CASRQEGDSPLYF. Partial CDR3 DNA: TGTGCCAGCAGACAGGAGGGGGATTCGCCC. The genes are TRBV19 and TRBJ1-6; a possible D gene is TRBD1 (6 bases). Read data end 3 residues before the CDR3 end; the end is taken from the germline J gene. TRBJ1-6 is classed as an ORF, of uncertain function. The germline V and J ends were trimmed by 5 bases and 8 bases, with 11 bases remaining between them. Germline CDR1 is FNHDT and CDR2 is SITEND (reference sequence). The length of the CDR3 is 13 residues.

This clone occurred a few times. The gene names given are mouse names. The read terminates 3 residues ahead of where the CDR3 ends, so the germline J gene completes it. This chain joins TRBV13-1 and TRBJ1-6, with D maybe TRBD1 (6 bases). TRBJ1-6 is designated an ORF whose function remains uncertain. Germline V CDR1 and CDR2: NSHNY, SYGAGN. The CDR3 is 14 amino acids. Trimming cost V 5 bases and J 5 bases, with 11 bases left between them. The chain's CDR3 is CASRSGTNNSPLYF. The sequenced CDR3 bases are TGTGCCAGCAGGAGCGGGACAAATAATTCGCCC.

On this clone itself: Gene names refer to mouse genes. The observed sequence ends 4 residues before the CDR3 terminus, with the missing tail filled in from the germline J gene. The rearrangement joins TRBV12-1 to TRBJ2-5; unclear D gene. There are 13 residues in the CDR3. Germline assignment: CDR1 SGHSN and CDR2 HYEKVE. The CDR3 bases that were read are TGTGCCAGCTCTCTCGCGCCTGCAGAC. The encoded protein is CASSLAPAD. The complete CDR3 reads CASSLAPADTQYF.

This clone was seen a handful of times. Gene names follow the mouse nomenclature. The CDR3 end falls 4 residues outside the read, so it is completed with the germline J gene. The same CDR3 arises from other DNA sequences in this sample as well. The rearrangement links TRBV19 to TRBJ1-1; D remains unclear. Germline lookup yields CDR1 FNHDT and CDR2 SITEND (reference sequence). Trimming pared 2 bases from V and 1 base from J, leaving 6 bases between. This CDR3 has 13 residues. The CDR3 loop is CASSIQQNTEVFF. Incomplete CDR3 DNA: TGTGCCAGCAGTATCCAGCAAAACACA.

As to this clone: The gene names given are mouse names. Read data end 4 residues before the CDR3 end; the end is taken from the germline J gene. The chain uses TRBV12-1 and TRBJ1-2; perhaps TRBD1 as D (5 bases). The CDR3 is 15 residues long. Trimming took 0 bases from V and 1 from J, leaving 11 bases between them. Germline V CDR1 and CDR2: SGHSN, HYEKVE. Partial CDR3 DNA: TGTGCCAGCTCTCTCGCAAGGACACAAAACTCC. This translates into CASSLARTQNS. The CDR3 in full is CASSLARTQNSDYTF.

A note on this clone: Gene and germline names: mouse. The CDR3 is cut off 3 residues early in the read; its end comes from the germline J gene. The chain has TRBV13-1 and TRBJ1-6; 9 bases fit TRBD1. TRBJ1-6 belongs to the ORF category, with a function that is uncertain. V lost 1 base, J lost 10 bases, and 6 bases stayed unmatched. From germline, CDR1 is NSHNY and CDR2 SYGAGN. This CDR3 has 15 residues. The CDR3 reads CASSDPGQGGSPLYF. CDR3 DNA, as far as it was read: TGTGCCAGCAGTGATCCGGGACAGGGTGGGTCGCCC.

This clone appeared a few times. The listed genes are named as in mouse. The CDR3 is cut off 4 residues early in the read; its end comes from the germline J gene. The chain couples TRBV2 to TRBJ2-7, with TRBD2 matching over 11 bases. The CDR3 extends over 15 amino acids. In germline, CDR1 is LGHNA, CDR2 YSYQKL. CDR3 DNA (partial): TGTGCCAGCAGCCAACCGGGACTGGGGGAGTAT. Protein product: CASSQPGLGEY. The entire CDR3 is CASSQPGLGEYEQYF.

This clone was seen only a few times. Gene names denote mouse genes. The read ends 4 residues before the CDR3 terminus; that terminus is restored from the germline J gene. The genes are TRBV5 and TRBJ2-5; 10 bases map to TRBD2. The CDR3 contains 17 residues. CDR1 is LGHNA, CDR2 YNLKQL, per germline (reference sequence). V shed 4 bases, J shed 3 bases, and the junction held 10 bases outside the gene matches. Incomplete CDR3 DNA: TGTGCCAGCAGCCCTCATCCCGGGACTGGGGTTCAAGAC. The encoded protein is CASSPHPGTGVQD. The CDR3 reads in full as CASSPHPGTGVQDTQYF.

This clone was counted only a few times. Gene names and germline refer to mouse. The read halts 4 residues ahead of the CDR3 end, with the missing end drawn from the germline J gene. V and J are TRBV13-3 and TRBJ2-3; TRBD1 aligns across 11 bases. The germline CDR1 and CDR2 sequences are NNHDY and SYVADS. CDR3 length: 18 residues. Trimming at V came to 0 bases and at J to 0 bases, leaving 6 bases not matched to a gene. The covered CDR3 bases are TGTGCCAGCAGTGATGGCGGGACAGGGGGTACTAGTGCAGAA. Translating gives CASSDGGTGGTSAE. The entire CDR3 is CASSDGGTGGTSAETLYF.

A note on this clone: Mouse names are used for the genes. The read falls 4 residues short of the CDR3 end, and the missing part is taken from the germline J gene. The J gene is TRBJ2-1, the V gene TRBV29; 7 nucleotides agree with TRBD1. CDR1 MSHET and CDR2 SYDVDS come from the germline V gene. The CDR3 is 16 amino acids. V trimming: 2 bases; J trimming: 3 bases; junction bases outside the gene matches: 7. CDR3 protein: CASSLDREEGYAEQFF. The CDR3 DNA, read in part, is TGTGCTAGCAGTTTAGACAGGGAAGAGGGCTATGCT.

This clone was seen a few times. Germline and genes: mouse. The missing CDR3 end, 3 residues past where the read stops, is filled in from the germline J gene. The same CDR3 can be traced to other DNA sequences in this sample. This chain uses TRBV19 with TRBJ1-6, with a tentative D call TRBD1 (6 bases). TRBJ1-6 is known as an ORF, though its function is uncertain. CDR3 length equals 14 residues. Trimming removed 2 bases at V and 5 bases at J, with 8 bases between. Germline V gene lookup returns CDR1 FNHDT and CDR2 SITEND (reference sequence). The sequenced CDR3 bases are TGTGCCAGCAGTATTAGGGGGAATAATTCGCCC. Encoded protein: CASSIRGNNSP. The complete CDR3 protein is CASSIRGNNSPLYF.

This clone was counted between two and nine times. All gene names here are mouse names. The read gets to within 4 residues of the CDR3 end, and the germline J gene fills in the rest. Other DNA sequences from this sample encode an identical CDR3 as well. The gene calls are TRBV19 and TRBJ1-2, with 10 bases identical to TRBD1. Germline V gene sequence: CDR1 FNHDT, CDR2 SITEND (reference sequence). The CDR3 is made up of 13 amino acids. CDR3: CASSRTGGSDYTF. The sequenced CDR3 bases are TGTGCCAGCAGCAGGACAGGGGGGTCC.

This clone has a handful of counts. Mouse gene names and germline throughout. With the read ending 4 residues before the CDR3 end, the germline J gene is used to fill in that end. Different DNA sequences within this sample yield the same CDR3. The V call is TRBV19, the J call TRBJ2-7; the match to TRBD2 covers 8 bases. The CDR3 spans 14 residues. In germline, CDR1 is FNHDT, CDR2 SITEND (reference sequence). CDR3 DNA, as far as it was read: TGTGCCAGCAGTATAGCGGCTGGGGGGTAT. Its protein is CASSIAAGGY. The entire CDR3 sequence reads CASSIAAGGYEQYF.

About this clone itself: The listed genes are named as in mouse. The missing CDR3 end, 4 residues past where the read stops, is filled in from the germline J gene. The gene calls are TRBV5 and TRBJ2-7, with 9 bases lining up with TRBD2. CDR1 LGHNA and CDR2 YNLKQL come from the germline V gene (reference sequence). The ends lost 2 bases at V and 0 bases at J; junction bases unmatched: 5. The CDR3 runs to 16 residues. The DNA read from the CDR3 is TGTGCCAGCAGCCAACGGACTGGGGTTAGCTCCTAT. It translates to CASSQRTGVSSY. The whole CDR3 region reads CASSQRTGVSSYEQYF.

This clone was observed a few times. All gene names here are mouse names. The read halts 3 residues ahead of the CDR3 end, with the missing end drawn from the germline J gene. The chain has TRBV19 and TRBJ1-6, with TRBD1 identical over 7 bases. TRBJ1-6 qualifies as an ORF whose function is uncertain. The CDR3 has 14 residues. Germline assignment: CDR1 FNHDT and CDR2 SITEND (reference sequence). Trimming removed 1 base from V and 7 bases from J; junction bases left unmatched: 2. The CDR3 DNA, read in part, is TGTGCCAGCAGTATATGGGGACAGAATTCGCCC. This encodes CASSIWGQNSP. The whole CDR3 is CASSIWGQNSPLYF.

Details on this clone: Each gene name is a mouse one. The CDR3 end is not reached by the read, which stops 4 residues before it; the germline J gene fills it in. The same CDR3 can be traced to other DNA sequences in this sample. This chain joins TRBV13-2 and TRBJ1-2; 10 positions match TRBD1. V gave up 2 bases and J gave up 3 bases; unmatched junction bases: 4. Looked up from germline, CDR1 is NNHNN and CDR2 is SYGAGS (reference sequence). This CDR3 spans 15 amino acids. CDR3 in amino acids: CASGDAGTGDSDYTF. The DNA read from the CDR3 is TGTGCCAGCGGTGACGCCGGGACAGGGGACTCC.

There are a few counts of this clone. Gene names are mouse gene names. The read finishes 4 residues shy of the CDR3 end, and the germline J gene is used to complete it. Other nucleotide sequences from this sample produce the same CDR3. J is TRBJ2-7 and V is TRBV13-1; TRBD2 matches 7 bases. This CDR3 has 13 residues. The V gene's germline CDR1 is NSHNY and CDR2 SYGAGN. The CDR3: CASRPGGSYEQYF. The part of the CDR3 DNA that was read is TGTGCCAGCAGGCCGGGGGGGAGTTAT.

This clone was found a few times. Genes here carry mouse names. The read terminates 4 residues before the CDR3 end, so the remaining end is supplied by the germline J gene. This specimen includes other DNA sequences encoding the same CDR3. The chain recombines TRBV5 with TRBJ1-1; D is perhaps TRBD1 (5 bases). This CDR3 contains 15 residues. V was clipped by 1 base and J by 0 bases, with 9 bases between them. Germline V gene sequence: CDR1 LGHNA, CDR2 YNLKQL (reference sequence). The covered CDR3 bases are TGTGCCAGCAGCCAAGGAGGAGGGGCAAACACA. It codes for CASSQGGGANT. The full CDR3 protein is CASSQGGGANTEVFF.

In its sample, this clone was seen a few times. Mouse gene names apply. The sequence runs out 3 residues before the end of the CDR3; the remainder is reconstructed from the germline J gene. The chain joins TRBV13-1 to TRBJ1-6, with 7 nucleotides matching TRBD1. TRBJ1-6 is reported as an ORF; its role is uncertain. There are 14 residues in the CDR3. CDR1 NSHNY and CDR2 SYGAGN come from the germline V gene. With V trimmed by 0 bases and J by 10 bases, 4 bases remained unmatched. CDR3 DNA (partial): TGTGCCAGCAGTGATGCAGACAGGGTGTCGCCC. Translation gives CASSDADRVSP. The whole CDR3 region reads CASSDADRVSPLYF.

On this clone itself: These gene names are mouse names. Other DNA sequences in the sample encode the same CDR3. The sequenced part of the CDR3 DNA is TGTGCCAGCGGTGATGCTCTGGGGGCCTAT. This gives the protein CASGDALGAY. The full CDR3 protein reads CASGDALGAYEQYF. V gene TRBV13-2 combines with J gene TRBJ2-7, with 7 nucleotides matching TRBD2. The CDR3 goes on 4 residues after the read ends, and that part is filled in from the germline J gene. Trimming took 0 bases from V and 2 from J; bases not matched to a gene: 2. This CDR3 region has 14 residues. Per the germline V gene, CDR1 is NNHNN and CDR2 is SYGAGS (reference sequence).

As concerns this clone: Genes and germline come from the mouse. The DNA ends 4 residues before the CDR3 does, and the rest of the CDR3 is filled in from the germline J gene. This chain uses TRBV13-1 with TRBJ2-2; 8 nucleotides agree with TRBD2. V lost 3 bases, J lost 4 bases, and 5 bases stayed unmatched. CDR1 is NSHNY, CDR2 SYGAGN, per germline. The CDR3 sequence is 15 residues long. CDR3 amino acids: CASSAWGVGTGQLYF. The DNA read from the CDR3 is TGTGCCAGCAGTGCCTGGGGGGTGGGCACCGGG.

To note about this clone: Gene and germline names: mouse. Read coverage stops 4 residues before the CDR3 terminus; the germline J gene supplies the remainder. V is TRBV13-1 and J is TRBJ1-2; 7 nucleotides match TRBD1. V gave up 6 bases and J gave up 2 bases; unmatched junction bases: 7. The V gene's germline CDR1 is NSHNY and CDR2 SYGAGN. The CDR3 extends over 14 amino acids. Here the CDR3 reads CASNAGGSNSDYTF. CDR3 DNA (partial): TGTGCCAGCAACGCAGGGGGAAGTAACTCC.

Worth noting for this clone: Gene names are the mouse ones. Read coverage stops 4 residues before the CDR3 terminus; the germline J gene supplies the remainder. The rearrangement uses TRBV5 and TRBJ2-1, with 7 bases lining up with TRBD1. The length of the CDR3 is 16 residues. The germline V gene encodes CDR1 LGHNA and CDR2 YNLKQL (reference sequence). Trimming took 0 bases from V and 1 from J; bases not matched to a gene: 3. The sequenced CDR3 bases are TGTGCCAGCAGCCAAGATTCGGGACAGAACTATGCT. Its translation: CASSQDSGQNYA. The full CDR3 protein is CASSQDSGQNYAEQFF.

Note on this clone: The listed genes are named as in mouse. Coverage ceases 4 residues before the CDR3 finishes, and the germline J gene fills in the end. The V call is TRBV1, the J call TRBJ2-2; 9 nucleotides agree with TRBD2. Per the germline V gene, CDR1 is NSQYPW and CDR2 is LRSPGD (reference sequence). The junction had 3 bases not matched to a gene; V was cut back by 1 base and J by 0 bases. This CDR3 has 17 residues. The CDR3 loop is CTCSAALGGSNTGQLYF. The part of the CDR3 DNA that was read is TGCACCTGCAGTGCAGCTCTGGGGGGGTCAAACACCGGG.